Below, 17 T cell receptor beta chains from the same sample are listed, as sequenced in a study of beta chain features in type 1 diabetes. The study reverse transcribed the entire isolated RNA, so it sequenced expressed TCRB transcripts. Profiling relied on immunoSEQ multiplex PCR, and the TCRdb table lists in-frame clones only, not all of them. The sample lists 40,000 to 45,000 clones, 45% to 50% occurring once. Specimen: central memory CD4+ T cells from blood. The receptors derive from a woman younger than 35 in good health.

The CDR3 DNA reads as TGCGCCAGCAGCCAGTTGGGTGCGGGTAGTACCCTCCACTTT. The encoded protein is CASSQLGAGSTLHF. The chain links TRBV4-1 to TRBJ1-6; no definite D call. Germline loops: CDR1 MGHRA, CDR2 YSYEKL. CDR3 length: 14 residues. V was clipped by 3 bases and J by 14 bases, with 17 bases between them.

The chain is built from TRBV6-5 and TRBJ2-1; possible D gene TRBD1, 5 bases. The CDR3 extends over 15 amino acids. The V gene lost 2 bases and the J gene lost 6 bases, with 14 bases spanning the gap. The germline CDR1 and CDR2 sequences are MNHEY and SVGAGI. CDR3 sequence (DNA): TGTGCCAGCAGTTACGGGTACCCTCAGGGCAATGAGCAGTTCTTC. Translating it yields CASSYGYPQGNEQFF.

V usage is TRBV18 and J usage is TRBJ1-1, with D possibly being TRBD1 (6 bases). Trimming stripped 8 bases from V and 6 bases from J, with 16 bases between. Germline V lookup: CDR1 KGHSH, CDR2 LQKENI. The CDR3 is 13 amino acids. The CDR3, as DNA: TGTGCCAGCCTTCCAGGGCAGGGGTCTGAAGCTTTCTTT. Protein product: CASLPGQGSEAFF. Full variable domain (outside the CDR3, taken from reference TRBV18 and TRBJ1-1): NAGVMQNPRHLVRRRGQEARLRCSPMKGHSHVYWYRQLPEEGLKFMVYLQKENIIDESGMPKERFSAEFPKEGPSILRIQQVVRGDSAAYFCASLPGQGSEAFFGQGTRLTVV.

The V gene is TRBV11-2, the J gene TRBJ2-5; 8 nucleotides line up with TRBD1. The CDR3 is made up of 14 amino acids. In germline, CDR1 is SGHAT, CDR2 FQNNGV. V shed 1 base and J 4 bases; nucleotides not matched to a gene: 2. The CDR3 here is CASSLGDRRETQYF. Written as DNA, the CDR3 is TGTGCCAGCAGCTTAGGGGACAGGAGAGAGACCCAGTACTTC.

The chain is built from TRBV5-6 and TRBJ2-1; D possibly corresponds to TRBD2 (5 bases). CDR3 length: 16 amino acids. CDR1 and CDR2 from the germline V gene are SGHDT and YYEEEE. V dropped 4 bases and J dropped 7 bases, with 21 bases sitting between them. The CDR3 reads CASSGGWSLSGNEQFF. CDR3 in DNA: TGTGCCAGCAGCGGCGGGTGGTCATTATCGGGGAATGAGCAGTTCTTC.

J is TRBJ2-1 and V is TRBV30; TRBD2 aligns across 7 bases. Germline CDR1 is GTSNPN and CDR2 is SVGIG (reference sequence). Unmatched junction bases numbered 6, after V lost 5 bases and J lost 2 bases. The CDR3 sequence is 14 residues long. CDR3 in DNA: TGTGCCTGGTCCACTAGCGCGGCCTACAATGAGCAGTTCTTC. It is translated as CAWSTSAAYNEQFF.

CDR3 DNA: TGCGCCAGCAGCTTGGGGACAGGGAAGGCTATAGCTAATGAAAAACTGTTTTTT. Protein sequence: CASSLGTGKAIANEKLFF. The chain carries TRBV5-1 and TRBJ1-4, with 8 nucleotides matching TRBD1. Germline loops: CDR1 SGHRS, CDR2 YFSETQ. The ends lost 0 bases at V and 3 bases at J; junction bases unmatched: 10. This CDR3 has 18 residues.

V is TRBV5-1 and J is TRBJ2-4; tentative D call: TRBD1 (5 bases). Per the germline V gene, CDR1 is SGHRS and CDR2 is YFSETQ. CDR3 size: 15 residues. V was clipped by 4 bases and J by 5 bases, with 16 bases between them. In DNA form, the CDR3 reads TGCGCCAGCAGCAAAGGGGCCCGACTCGAAAACATTCAGTACTTC. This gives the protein CASSKGARLENIQYF.

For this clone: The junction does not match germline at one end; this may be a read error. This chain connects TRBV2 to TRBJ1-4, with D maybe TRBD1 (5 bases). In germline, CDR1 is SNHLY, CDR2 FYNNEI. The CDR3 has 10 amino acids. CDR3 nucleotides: TGTGCCAGCAGTGACAGGGTATTGGTTTTT. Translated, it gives CASSDRVLVF.

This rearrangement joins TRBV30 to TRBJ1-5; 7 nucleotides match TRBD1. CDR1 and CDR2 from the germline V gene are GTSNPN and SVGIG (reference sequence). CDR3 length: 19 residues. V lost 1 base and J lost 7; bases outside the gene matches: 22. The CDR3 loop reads CAWSAQILDREWSRQPQHF. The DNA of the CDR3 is TGTGCCTGGAGTGCACAGATACTCGACAGGGAGTGGTCGCGGCAGCCCCAGCATTTT.

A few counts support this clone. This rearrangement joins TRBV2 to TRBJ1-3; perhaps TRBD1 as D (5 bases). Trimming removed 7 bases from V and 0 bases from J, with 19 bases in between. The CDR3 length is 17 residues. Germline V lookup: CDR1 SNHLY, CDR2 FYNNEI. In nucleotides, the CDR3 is TGTGCCAGCACCGGACGGGGGAATGGTGGCTCTGGAAACACCATATATTTT. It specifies CASTGRGNGGSGNTIYF.

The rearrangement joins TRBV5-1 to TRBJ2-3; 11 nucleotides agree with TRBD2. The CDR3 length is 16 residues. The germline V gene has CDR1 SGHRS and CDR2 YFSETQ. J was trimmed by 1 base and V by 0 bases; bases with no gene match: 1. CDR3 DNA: TGCGCCAGCAGCTTGGCACTAGCGGGGGGCACAGATACGCAGTATTTT. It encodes CASSLALAGGTDTQYF.

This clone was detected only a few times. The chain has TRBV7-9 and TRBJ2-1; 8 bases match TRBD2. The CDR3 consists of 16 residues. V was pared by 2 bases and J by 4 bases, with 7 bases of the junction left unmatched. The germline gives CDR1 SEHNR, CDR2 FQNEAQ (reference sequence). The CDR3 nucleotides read TGTGCCAGCAGCTTATGGTTAGCGGGGATGTACAATGAGCAGTTCTTC. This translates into CASSLWLAGMYNEQFF.

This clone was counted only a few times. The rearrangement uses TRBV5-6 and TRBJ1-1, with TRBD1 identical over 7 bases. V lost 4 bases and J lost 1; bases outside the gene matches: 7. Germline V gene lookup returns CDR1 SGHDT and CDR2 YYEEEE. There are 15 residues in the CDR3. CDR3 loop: CASSTSRTGNTEAFF. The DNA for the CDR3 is TGTGCCAGCAGCACCTCCCGGACAGGGAACACTGAAGCTTTCTTT.

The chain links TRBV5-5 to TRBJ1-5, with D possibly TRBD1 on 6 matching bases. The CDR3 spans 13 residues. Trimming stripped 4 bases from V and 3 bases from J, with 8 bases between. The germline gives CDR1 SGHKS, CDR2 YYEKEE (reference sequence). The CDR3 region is CASSGDTNQPQHF. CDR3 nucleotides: TGTGCCAGCAGCGGGGACACCAATCAGCCCCAGCATTTT. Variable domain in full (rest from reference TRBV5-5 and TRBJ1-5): DAGVTQSPTHLIKTRGQQVTLRCSPISGHKSVSWYQQVLGQGPQFIFQYYEKEERGRGNFPDRFSARQFPNYSSELNVNALLLGDSALYLCASSGDTNQPQHFGDGTRLSIL.

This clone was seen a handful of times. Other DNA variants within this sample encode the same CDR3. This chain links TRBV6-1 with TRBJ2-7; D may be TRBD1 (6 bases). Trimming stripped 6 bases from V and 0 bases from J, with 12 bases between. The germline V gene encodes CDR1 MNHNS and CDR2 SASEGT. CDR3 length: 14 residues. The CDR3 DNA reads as TGTGCCAGCAGGGAACAGGGTAGCTCCTACGAGCAGTACTTC. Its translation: CASREQGSSYEQYF.

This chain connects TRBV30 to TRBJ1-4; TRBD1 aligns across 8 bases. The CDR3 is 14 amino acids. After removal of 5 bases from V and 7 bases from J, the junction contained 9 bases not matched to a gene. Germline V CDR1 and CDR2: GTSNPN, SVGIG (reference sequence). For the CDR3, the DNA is TGTGCCTGGTCTTGGCAGGGGGCTTTTGAAAAACTGTTTTTT. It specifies CAWSWQGAFEKLFF.